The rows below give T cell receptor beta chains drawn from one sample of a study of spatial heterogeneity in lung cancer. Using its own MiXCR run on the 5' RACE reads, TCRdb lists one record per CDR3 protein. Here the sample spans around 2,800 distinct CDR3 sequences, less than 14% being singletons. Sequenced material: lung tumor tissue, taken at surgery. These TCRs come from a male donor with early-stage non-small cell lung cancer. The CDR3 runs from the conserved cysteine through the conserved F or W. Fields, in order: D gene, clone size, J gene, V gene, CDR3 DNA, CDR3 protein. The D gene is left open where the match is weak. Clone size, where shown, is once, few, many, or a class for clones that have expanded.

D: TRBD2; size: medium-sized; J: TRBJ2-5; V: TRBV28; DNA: TGTGCCAGCACCGGACTAGCGGGGTTCCAAGAGACCCAGTACTTC; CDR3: CASTGLAGFQETQYF
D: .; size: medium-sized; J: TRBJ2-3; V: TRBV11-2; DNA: TGTGCCAGCAGCTTAAGTAGAGATACGCAGTATTTT; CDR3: CASSLSRDTQYF
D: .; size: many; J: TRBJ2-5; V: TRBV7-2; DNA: TGTGCCAGCAGCCCCAAGGTGTCAGCTGTGGGGGCCCAGTACTTC; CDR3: CASSPKVSAVGAQYF
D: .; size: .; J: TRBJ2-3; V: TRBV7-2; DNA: TGTGCCAGCAGCCAGGACTATTTGAGCACAGATACGCAGTATTTT; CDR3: CASSQDYLSTDTQYF
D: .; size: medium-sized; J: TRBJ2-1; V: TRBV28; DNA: TGTGCCAGCATGCTGTCCCGTGAGCAGTTCTTC; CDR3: CASMLSREQFF
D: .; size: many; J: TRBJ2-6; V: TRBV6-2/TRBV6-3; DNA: TGTGCCAGCAGTCGGGGGCGAACCCTTGGAGCTGGGGCCAACGTCCTGACTTTC; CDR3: CASSRGRTLGAGANVLTF
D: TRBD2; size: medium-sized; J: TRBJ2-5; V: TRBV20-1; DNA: TGCAGTGCTAGGGTGCCCGCACTAGCGGGAGTAGGGAAGACCCAGTACTTC; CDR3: CSARVPALAGVGKTQYF
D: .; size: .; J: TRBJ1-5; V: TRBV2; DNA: TGTGCCAGCAGTGAAAGGGCAGGTAGCAATCAGCCCCAGCATTTT; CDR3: CASSERAGSNQPQHF
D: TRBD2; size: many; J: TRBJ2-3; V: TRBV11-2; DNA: TGTGCCAGCAGCTACAGCGGGACTAGCGGAGATACGCAGTATTTT; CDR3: CASSYSGTSGDTQYF
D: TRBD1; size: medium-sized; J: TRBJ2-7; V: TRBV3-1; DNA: TGTGCCAGCAGCCAAACGGCAGGGGGATACGAGCAGTACTTC; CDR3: CASSQTAGGYEQYF
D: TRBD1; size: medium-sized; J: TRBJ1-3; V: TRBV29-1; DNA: TGCAGCGTTGATTCCGCCACAGGGGAAGGAAACACCATATATTTT; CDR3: CSVDSATGEGNTIYF
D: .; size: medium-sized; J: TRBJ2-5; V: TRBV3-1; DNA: TGTGCCAGCAGCCAAGGGACCCCCAACTTAGTGGAGACCCAGTACTTC; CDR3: CASSQGTPNLVETQYF
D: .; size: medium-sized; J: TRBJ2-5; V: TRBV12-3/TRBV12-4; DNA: TGTGCCAGCAGTCCGGGCACGGCTTACCAAGAGACCCAGTACTTC; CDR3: CASSPGTAYQETQYF
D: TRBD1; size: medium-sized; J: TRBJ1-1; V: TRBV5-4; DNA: TGTGCCAGCAGCTGGGGCGGGCCGGGACAGGGGACTGAAGCTTTCTTT; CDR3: CASSWGGPGQGTEAFF
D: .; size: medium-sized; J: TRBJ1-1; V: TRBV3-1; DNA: TGTGCCAGCAGCCACCCCCGGGGAGGTATGGACACTGAAGCTTTCTTT; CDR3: CASSHPRGGMDTEAFF
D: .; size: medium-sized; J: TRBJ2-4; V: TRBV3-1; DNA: TGTGCCAGCAGCCAACAGGGGGCCAAAAACATTCAGTACTTC; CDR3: CASSQQGAKNIQYF
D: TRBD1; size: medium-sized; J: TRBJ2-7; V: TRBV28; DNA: TGTGCCAGCAGGGCAACCGGGACAGGGGATCACGAGCAGTACTTC; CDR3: CASRATGTGDHEQYF
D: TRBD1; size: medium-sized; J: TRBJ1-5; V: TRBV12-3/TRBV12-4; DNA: TGTGCCAGCAGAGGGACAGGCGGTCAGCCCCAGCATTTT; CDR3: CASRGTGGQPQHF
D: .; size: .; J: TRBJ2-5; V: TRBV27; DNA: TGTGCCAGCAGGCCTCTCACAGGGGGAGGGGAGACCCAGTACTTC; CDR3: CASRPLTGGGETQYF
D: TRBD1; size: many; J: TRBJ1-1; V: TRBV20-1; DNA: TGCAGTGCGGAAGGGCGGGACAGGGGTACTGAAGCTTTCTTT; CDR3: CSAEGRDRGTEAFF
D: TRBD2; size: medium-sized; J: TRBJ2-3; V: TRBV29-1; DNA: TGCAGCGTTGAGGGTAGCGGGGGGCTCAGAGGTACGCAGTATTTT; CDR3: CSVEGSGGLRGTQYF
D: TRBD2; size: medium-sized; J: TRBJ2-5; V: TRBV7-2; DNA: TGTGCCACTGGGACTACACAAGAGACCCAGTACTTC; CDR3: CATGTTQETQYF
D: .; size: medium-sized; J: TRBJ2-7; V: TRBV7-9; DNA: TGTGCCAGCAGCACCAGCGGTGGAGGGACCCACGAGCAGTACTTC; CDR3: CASSTSGGGTHEQYF
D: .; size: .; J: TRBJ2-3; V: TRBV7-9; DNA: TGTGCCAGCAGTTCCTTCACAGATACGCAGTATTTT; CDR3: CASSSFTDTQYF
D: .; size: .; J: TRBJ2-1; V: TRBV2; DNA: TGTGCCAGCACTAAACGGGTTGAGCAGTTCTTC; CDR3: CASTKRVEQFF
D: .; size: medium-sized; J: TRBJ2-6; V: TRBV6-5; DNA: TGTGCCAGCAGCAGCTCGGCCAACGTCCTGACTTTC; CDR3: CASSSSANVLTF
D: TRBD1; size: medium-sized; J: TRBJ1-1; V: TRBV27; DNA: TGTGCCAGCAGCTCAGGGGGAGGGCCCAACACTGAAGCTTTCTTT; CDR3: CASSSGGGPNTEAFF
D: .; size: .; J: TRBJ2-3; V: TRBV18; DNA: TGTGCCAGCACACCTCAACAGGGTCCAGATACGCAGTATTTT; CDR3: CASTPQQGPDTQYF
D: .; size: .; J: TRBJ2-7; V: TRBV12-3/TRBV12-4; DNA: TGTGCCAGCAGCCGCTCACGGGACGGCTACGAGCAGTACTTC; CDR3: CASSRSRDGYEQYF
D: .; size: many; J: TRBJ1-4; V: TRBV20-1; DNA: TGCAGTGCTACAGGGGACTTTAATGAAAAACTGTTTTTT; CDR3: CSATGDFNEKLFF
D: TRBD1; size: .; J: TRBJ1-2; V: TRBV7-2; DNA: TGTGCCAGCAGCTTAAAGGGACAGGCTGCCCTACTTTCCTATGGCTACACCTTC; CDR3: CASSLKGQAALLSYGYTF
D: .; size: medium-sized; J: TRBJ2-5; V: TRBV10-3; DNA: TGTGCCATCAGCAATCTCCCGGGGTCGCAAGAGACCCAGTACTTC; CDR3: CAISNLPGSQETQYF
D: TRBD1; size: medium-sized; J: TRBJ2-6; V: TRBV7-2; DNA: TGTGCCAGCATCACAGGGGGCCGTGGGGCCAACGTCCTGACTTTC; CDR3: CASITGGRGANVLTF
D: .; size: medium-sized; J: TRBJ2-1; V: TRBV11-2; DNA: TGTGCCAGCAGCTTGAGCAACAATGAGCAGTTCTTC; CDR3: CASSLSNNEQFF
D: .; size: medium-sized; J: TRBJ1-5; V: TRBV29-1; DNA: TGCAGCGTTGATGGGGGTTTCAATCAGCCCCAGCATTTT; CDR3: CSVDGGFNQPQHF
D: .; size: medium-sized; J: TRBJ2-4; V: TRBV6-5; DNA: TGTGCCAGCAGGACTAGGGACGGGGGCTCCAAAAACATTCAGTACTTC; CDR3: CASRTRDGGSKNIQYF